This TCR beta chain was identified in a study of cytomegalovirus exposure and HLA in healthy donors. Overall study context: An early data release held tens of millions of unique TCRs from HLA-typed donors.

A multiplex PCR was run with 60 Vbeta primers and 13 Jbeta primers. TCRdb keeps only in-frame clones here, not all; method: immunoSEQ multiplex PCR. The profile covers about 150,000 clones, with 80% to 90% appearing a single time and 2% to 2.5% taken by the ten largest. Trimming removed 4 bases from V and 3 bases from J; junction bases left unmatched: 3. This CDR3 is built from 14 residues. Per germline, CDR1 SEHNR and CDR2 FQNEAQ (reference sequence). Study observations and caveats: Available immune exposure information was restricted to CMV serostatus only. The classifier, whose performance was assessed in both the original and validation cohorts, reportedly diagnosed cytomegalovirus status with high specificity and sensitivity.

On this clone: Its antigen remains unknown.

Sequenced sample: PBMCs. The TCR originated in a male donor in good health and CMV-seronegative. J is TRBJ2-5 and V is TRBV7-9, with TRBD2 matching over 9 bases. The CDR3 loop reads CASSSRLAEETQYF. DNA of the CDR3: TGTGCCAGCAGCTCTCGACTAGCGGAAGAGACCCAGTACTTC.